These 29 T cell receptor beta chains were all obtained from the same sample, sequenced in a study of blood T cell repertoires in COVID-19. TCRdb's table, derived via immunoSEQ multiplex PCR, lists solely in-frame clones and lacks some. The table records around 120,000 clones, around 87% of them present only once. Sequencing used peripheral blood. These receptors were collected from a woman between 65 and 79 years old with acute or convalescent COVID-19.

CDR3 region: CAWTRGGSSYEQYF. Written as DNA, the CDR3 is TGTGCCTGGACCCGCGGGGGGAGCTCCTACGAGCAGTACTTC. V usage is TRBV30 and J usage is TRBJ2-7; 8 nucleotides match TRBD2. V dropped 4 bases and J dropped 0; count of bases not matched to a gene: 5. The CDR3 is made up of 14 amino acids. Germline-derived CDR1 and CDR2 are GTSNPN and SVGIG (reference sequence).

As to this clone: Additional DNA sequences in this sample encode the identical CDR3. This chain joins TRBV6-5 and TRBJ2-5; D not certain. The CDR3 is made up of 12 amino acids. V was trimmed by 7 bases and J by 2 bases, leaving 8 bases between them. Germline CDR1 reads MNHEY; CDR2 reads SVGAGI. CDR3 protein: CASTGSQETQYF. The CDR3 nucleotides read TGTGCCAGCACCGGGTCACAAGAGACCCAGTACTTC.

The chain couples TRBV2 to TRBJ1-1; possible D gene TRBD1, 6 bases. This CDR3 contains 13 residues. The V and J ends lost 5 bases and 2 bases respectively, with 9 bases between them. CDR1 and CDR2 from the germline V gene are SNHLY and FYNNEI. This CDR3 reads CASSLDSNTEAFF. CDR3 nucleotides: TGTGCCAGCAGTTTGGACAGCAACACTGAAGCTTTCTTT.

The chain has TRBV27 and TRBJ1-1, with D uncertain. The V gene's germline CDR1 is MNHEY and CDR2 SMNVEV (reference sequence). V was pared by 7 bases and J by 0 bases, with 15 bases between. The CDR3 spans 15 residues. CDR3 sequence: CASTPLSQMNTEAFF. The DNA of the CDR3 is TGTGCCAGCACTCCCCTAAGCCAAATGAACACTGAAGCTTTCTTT.

The V and J genes are TRBV2 and TRBJ1-6; D is uncertain. The V end lost 5 bases, the J end lost 6 bases, and 11 bases lay between the germline ends. Germline CDR1 SNHLY, CDR2 FYNNEI. CDR3 length: 14 amino acids. CDR3 DNA: TGTGCCAGCAGTCCATTGGTAGCTAATTCACCCCTCCACTTT. The encoded protein is CASSPLVANSPLHF. Supplemented by reference TRBV2 and TRBJ1-6, the full variable domain reads EPEVTQTPSHQVTQMGQEVILRCVPISNHLYFYWYRQILGQKVEFLVSFYNNEISEKSEIFDDQFSVERPDGSNFTLKIRSTKLEDSAMYFCASSPLVANSPLHFGNGTRLTVT.

The rearrangement uses TRBV7-9 and TRBJ2-7, with TRBD1 matching over 9 bases. Losses at the gene ends were 5 bases for V and 6 bases for J; bases not matched to a gene: 11. Germline-derived CDR1 and CDR2 are SEHNR and FQNEAQ (reference sequence). This CDR3 contains 15 residues. CDR3 region: CASSPNRGPFSEQYF. CDR3 in DNA: TGTGCCAGCAGCCCGAACAGGGGGCCTTTCTCCGAGCAGTACTTC.

This clone was found once. The chain carries TRBV19 and TRBJ2-3; 8 positions agree with TRBD1. The V gene's germline CDR1 is LNHDA and CDR2 SQIVND (reference sequence). V shed 4 bases and J 0 bases; nucleotides not matched to a gene: 3. This CDR3 contains 15 residues. CDR3 nucleotide sequence: TGTGCCAGTAGTACAGGACAGGGAAGCACAGATACGCAGTATTTT. It yields the protein CASSTGQGSTDTQYF.

The chain carries TRBV5-1 and TRBJ2-4, with D maybe TRBD2 (6 bases). The CDR3 consists of 15 residues. V was pared by 0 bases and J by 12 bases, with 19 bases between. Germline V lookup: CDR1 SGHRS, CDR2 YFSETQ. CDR3 bases: TGCGCCAGCAGCTTGGAGGAGGGATCGGTCGGGGGTCAGTACTTC. It translates to CASSLEEGSVGGQYF.

Only one count was recorded for this clone. The gene calls are TRBV6-1 and TRBJ1-4; 7 bases align to TRBD1. CDR1 is MNHNS, CDR2 SASEGT, per germline. The CDR3 totals 17 residues. V shed 4 bases and J 2 bases; nucleotides not matched to a gene: 10. CDR3: CASSGTGGLGTNEKLFF. CDR3 coding DNA: TGTGCCAGCAGTGGGACAGGTGGTCTTGGCACTAATGAAAAACTGTTTTTT.

V usage is TRBV6-2 or TRBV6-3 and J usage is TRBJ1-2; no clear D. The V and J ends lost 0 bases and 8 bases respectively, with 13 bases between them. The CDR3 consists of 14 residues. CDR1 is MNHEY and CDR2 is SVGEGT in the germline V gene. CDR3 nucleotide sequence: TGTGCCAGCAGTTACTCCCCCGCCCAGGAAGGCTACACCTTC. The encoded protein is CASSYSPAQEGYTF.

The chain carries TRBV7-2 and TRBJ1-3, with a possible D match to TRBD1 (5 bases). CDR3 length: 14 residues. Germline V gives CDR1 SGHTA, CDR2 FQGNSA. V was cut by 6 bases and J by 0 bases, with 9 bases left in between. The CDR3 sequence is CASSRGSSGNTIYF. CDR3 DNA: TGTGCCAGCAGTAGGGGATCCTCTGGAAACACCATATATTTT.

V is TRBV28 and J is TRBJ1-5, with D possibly being TRBD1 (6 bases). The ends were cut back, 4 bases at V and 9 bases at J, with 16 bases in the middle. Germline lookup yields CDR1 MDHEN and CDR2 SYDVKM. The CDR3 spans 14 residues. CDR3 amino acids: CASSSGTPPRPQHF. Written as DNA, the CDR3 is TGTGCCAGCAGTTCAGGGACACCCCCGCGGCCCCAGCATTTT.

V is TRBV7-9 and J is TRBJ1-1, with TRBD1 as a possible D gene (5 bases). The CDR3 extends over 16 amino acids. Germline V lookup: CDR1 SEHNR, CDR2 FQNEAQ (reference sequence). Between the trimmed V and J ends, which lost 5 bases and 5 bases, there was a span of 21 bases. The CDR3 DNA follows: TGTGCCAGCAGCCCCCGGGACTGGTACCGTGGGACTGAAGCTTTCTTT. It is translated as CASSPRDWYRGTEAFF.

The chain has TRBV2 and TRBJ1-2, with a weak D call TRBD1 (6 bases). The V gene lost 1 base and the J gene lost 3 bases, with 6 bases spanning the gap. The CDR3 extends over 13 amino acids. Germline assignment: CDR1 SNHLY and CDR2 FYNNEI. The CDR3 nucleotides are TGTGCCAGCAGTGAAGGACAGGACTATGGCTACACCTTC. As protein: CASSEGQDYGYTF.

The chain joins TRBV19 to TRBJ1-5; TRBD1 agrees at 9 bases. Trimming removed 5 bases from V and 5 bases from J; junction bases left unmatched: 7. The CDR3 covers 15 residues. Germline V gives CDR1 LNHDA, CDR2 SQIVND (reference sequence). For the CDR3, the DNA is TGTGCCAGTAGTTTTGGGACAGGGAGTTATCAGCCCCAGCATTTT. Amino acid sequence: CASSFGTGSYQPQHF. The whole variable domain, remainder taken from reference TRBV19 and TRBJ1-5, is DGGITQSPKYLFRKEGQNVTLSCEQNLNHDAMYWYRQDPGQGLRLIYYSQIVNDFQKGDIAEGYSVSREKKESFPLTVTSAQKNPTAFYLCASSFGTGSYQPQHFGDGTRLSIL.

J is TRBJ1-1 and V is TRBV2; TRBD1 is a possible D gene (5 bases). V was trimmed by 8 bases and J by 0 bases, leaving 22 bases between them. Per the germline V gene, CDR1 is SNHLY and CDR2 is FYNNEI. The CDR3 consists of 17 residues. The CDR3 DNA reads TGTGCCAGCCTTATTGCAGCAGGGATGATCGTGAACACTGAAGCTTTCTTT. Protein sequence: CASLIAAGMIVNTEAFF.

Only one count was recorded for this clone. The CDR3 DNA reads TGTGCCAGCAGGGCGGGACAGGGAAATTCACCCCTCCACTTT. Translated: CASRAGQGNSPLHF. The J gene is TRBJ1-6, the V gene TRBV6-4; 9 nucleotides match TRBD1. V lost 6 bases, J lost 7 bases, and 4 bases stayed unmatched. Germline V lookup: CDR1 MRHNA, CDR2 SNTAGT. The CDR3 covers 14 residues.

The chain has TRBV27 and TRBJ1-2; D unclear. This CDR3 region has 15 residues. Trimming removed 5 bases from V and 4 bases from J, with 17 bases in between. Germline CDR1 is MNHEY and CDR2 is SMNVEV (reference sequence). The CDR3 nucleotides read TGTGCCAGCAGTCCAGTGCGGGGTCGAGGCTATGGCTACACCTTC. It codes for CASSPVRGRGYGYTF.

The V call is TRBV6-5, the J call TRBJ1-1, with no clear D. Trimming removed 1 base from V and 1 base from J, with 13 bases in between. The CDR3 has 16 residues. CDR1 MNHEY and CDR2 SVGAGI come from the germline V gene. The CDR3: CASSYWASSTNTEAFF. CDR3 in DNA: TGTGCCAGCAGTTACTGGGCGAGCTCCACGAACACTGAAGCTTTCTTT.

The V gene is TRBV28, the J gene TRBJ1-2; the D gene is possibly TRBD1 (6 bases). The V end was cut by 6 bases, the J end by 7 bases, with 21 bases between. Germline V gene lookup returns CDR1 MDHEN and CDR2 SYDVKM. The CDR3 extends over 15 amino acids. The CDR3 spells CASRPRGAGVGGYTF. CDR3 sequence (DNA): TGTGCCAGCAGACCAAGGGGTGCAGGGGTGGGTGGCTACACCTTC.

This chain uses TRBV5-4 with TRBJ1-1, with D perhaps matching TRBD1 (6 bases). Looked up from germline, CDR1 is SGHNT and CDR2 is YYREEE (reference sequence). The CDR3 covers 13 residues. V lost 1 base and J lost 6, with 10 bases in between. CDR3 protein: CASSLIQGAEAFF. The DNA of the CDR3 is TGTGCCAGCAGCTTGATACAGGGCGCTGAAGCTTTCTTT.

The rearrangement uses TRBV5-1 and TRBJ2-5; a weak D match, TRBD1 (5 bases). Per the germline V gene, CDR1 is SGHRS and CDR2 is YFSETQ. There are 15 residues in the CDR3. Deletions cut 4 bases from V and 4 bases from J, with 17 bases between. The CDR3, as DNA: TGCGCCAGCAGCCCGGGCAGGGTCCGAGGAGAGACCCAGTACTTC. Its protein product is CASSPGRVRGETQYF.

The rearrangement links TRBV12-3 or TRBV12-4 to TRBJ1-1; D ambiguous. The CDR3 runs 12 residues. V dropped 3 bases and J dropped 12 bases, with 14 bases sitting between them. This chain's CDR3 is CASSFGAARTFF. The DNA of the CDR3 is TGTGCCAGCAGTTTTGGCGCAGCGCGTACTTTCTTT.

This clone was observed a few times. V is TRBV28 and J is TRBJ1-2; possible D gene TRBD1, 5 bases. The ends were cut back, 4 bases at V and 0 bases at J, with 12 bases in the middle. Looked up from germline, CDR1 is MDHEN and CDR2 is SYDVKM. This CDR3 is 15 amino acids long. The CDR3 here is CASSSHGGSNYGYTF. The CDR3 bases are TGTGCCAGCAGTTCCCACGGGGGATCTAACTATGGCTACACCTTC.

The chain links TRBV9 to TRBJ1-2; 10 nucleotides match TRBD1. Per germline, CDR1 SGDLS and CDR2 YYNGEE. This CDR3 contains 17 residues. V dropped 0 bases and J dropped 3; count of bases not matched to a gene: 8. In nucleotides, the CDR3 is TGTGCCAGCAGCGTAGTGGGACAGGGGCAAAAGGACTATGGCTACACCTTC. Translation: CASSVVGQGQKDYGYTF.

The chain has TRBV2 and TRBJ2-5, with 7 bases matching TRBD1. Germline trimming cut 5 bases from V and 1 base from J; bases unmatched to any gene: 4. The CDR3 runs 14 residues. Germline CDR1 is SNHLY and CDR2 is FYNNEI. CDR3 region: CASSKGQIQETQYF. CDR3 in DNA: TGTGCCAGCAGTAAGGGACAGATCCAAGAGACCCAGTACTTC.

The chain recombines TRBV30 with TRBJ1-4; TRBD1 agrees at 7 bases. The germline V gene encodes CDR1 GTSNPN and CDR2 SVGIG (reference sequence). The CDR3 is made up of 15 amino acids. V lost 3 bases and J lost 6; bases outside the gene matches: 10. CDR3: CAWSDPGTEHEKLFF. CDR3 nucleotide sequence: TGTGCCTGGAGCGACCCCGGGACAGAGCATGAAAAACTGTTTTTT.

The chain combines TRBV5-1 with TRBJ1-4, with D tentatively TRBD1 (6 bases). CDR3 length equals 15 residues. Trimming removed 0 bases from V and 8 bases from J, with 14 bases in between. The V gene's germline CDR1 is SGHRS and CDR2 YFSETQ. The CDR3 region is CASSLERGRGEKLFF. In nucleotides, the CDR3 is TGCGCCAGCAGCTTGGAGCGGGGGCGAGGAGAAAAACTGTTTTTT.

This clone was found a few times. The V and J genes are TRBV4-2 and TRBJ1-6; 7 bases align to TRBD1. Losses at the gene ends were 0 bases for V and 10 bases for J; bases not matched to a gene: 9. Germline V gives CDR1 LGHNA, CDR2 YNFKEQ. CDR3 length: 16 amino acids. The CDR3 sequence is CASSQDIGQGDSPLHF. The CDR3 bases are TGTGCCAGCAGCCAAGATATCGGGCAGGGGGACTCACCCCTCCACTTT.